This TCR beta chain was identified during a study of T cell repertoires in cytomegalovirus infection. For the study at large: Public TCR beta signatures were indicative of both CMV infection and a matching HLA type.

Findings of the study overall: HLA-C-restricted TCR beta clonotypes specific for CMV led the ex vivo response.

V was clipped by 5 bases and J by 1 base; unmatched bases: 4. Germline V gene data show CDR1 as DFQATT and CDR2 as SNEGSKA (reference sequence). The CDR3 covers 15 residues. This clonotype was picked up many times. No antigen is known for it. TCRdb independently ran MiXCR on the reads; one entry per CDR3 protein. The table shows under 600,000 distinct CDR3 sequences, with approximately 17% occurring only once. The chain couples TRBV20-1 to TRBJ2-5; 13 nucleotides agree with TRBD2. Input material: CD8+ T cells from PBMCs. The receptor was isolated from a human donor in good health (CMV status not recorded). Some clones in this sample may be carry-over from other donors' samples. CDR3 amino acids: CSAPTSGGFQETQYF. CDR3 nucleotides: TGCAGTGCTCCGACTAGCGGGGGGTTCCAAGAGACCCAGTACTTC.